The sequence of this T cell receptor beta chain was determined in a study of blood T cell repertoires in COVID-19. TCRdb's table, derived via immunoSEQ multiplex PCR, lists solely in-frame clones and lacks some. This sample yields approximately 230,000 clones, of which 85% to 90% are seen a single time; less than 2% belongs to the top ten. This clone was recorded once. Material for sequencing was PBMCs or T cells enriched from blood (not recorded which). The receptor was derived from a middle-aged man who had recovered from COVID-19.

DNA for the CDR3: TGTGCCAGCAGCCCACCTCAGCGGGGGGGCGCAGATACGCAGTATTTT. Encoded protein: CASSPPQRGGADTQYF. The chain has TRBV7-2 and TRBJ2-3; TRBD2 aligns across 10 bases. Germline trimming cut 5 bases from V and 4 bases from J; bases unmatched to any gene: 9. This CDR3 has 16 residues. Germline values: CDR1 SGHTA, CDR2 FQGNSA.